This TCR beta chain was profiled in a study of blood T cell repertoires in COVID-19 (dated by TCRdb to 2020 to 2021). For the study in its entirety: Collaborator samples came from the United States, Italy and Spain and covered acute and convalescent phases of COVID-19. The prospective study material was composed of cDNA or gDNA derived from T cells, B-cell-depleted T cells, or PBMCs. The samples were drawn from two sources: the first 160 participants of the ongoing ImmuneRACE study, and 1,254 subjects contributed by 6 global collaborators. Subjects who had been exposed to COVID-19, were actively infected with it, or had recovered from it provided the deeply sampled blood TCRbeta repertoires that made up the dataset. Where available, HLA class I and class II types were obtained from metadata supplied by the sample provider rather than from assay-based typing. Sample metadata almost always included a de-identified subject ID, COVID-19 status, age in years and sex. A freely available public database, intended as a resource for researchers studying the immune response to SARS-CoV-2, is where the repertoires were released.

The CDR3 goes from the cysteine to the phenylalanine over 13 residues. The CDR3 DNA has 39 bases and is translated from base 1. In the case of this clone: Its binding antigen is unknown. No per-base quality is available; no much larger clone lies one base away.

Each collaborating institution followed its own protocols to collect whole blood in K2EDTA tubes. Collaborator samples were shipped for TCRbeta analysis as frozen whole blood, isolated PBMCs, or DNA extracted from either sample type. TCRbeta CDR3 regions were amplified from genomic DNA by means of the immunoSEQ Assay, a bias-controlled multiplex PCR. On the authors' methods: The number of nucleated cells in each sample was estimated from the amplification of reference gene primers within the assay. To quantify the absolute abundance of each unique TCRbeta CDR3 rearrangement, sequence reads were collapsed and filtered. For each sample, productive Simpson clonality was calculated by taking the square root of Simpson's diversity index across productive rearrangements. TCRdb retrieved this table from immuneACCESS and kept in-frame rearrangements only. Not all clones are present; in checked studies, unresolved V genes account for under half, and no reason is known for the remainder. V, J and clone size derive from that table, while D and trimming were established from the DNA sequence. For this sample the table gives 150,000 to 200,000 clones, of which about 87% were detected only once. More than 1.5% of the sample is in the top ten clones.

Paper-wide results and their limitations: Clinical and demographic metadata were provided uncurated, with the amount varying by source and participant.

Sequencing was carried out using peripheral blood. The clonotype originates from a woman in her 50s with acute or convalescent COVID-19. The sequence links TRBV12-1 to TRBJ2-1; the table's D call TRBD1 went unverified against the DNA. TRBV12-1 is classified as a pseudogene. In nucleotide form, the sequence is TGTGCCAGCAGCAACGGACACTACAATGAGCAGTTCTTC. It specifies CASSNGHYNEQFF.